Below, 24 T cell receptor beta chains from the same sample are listed, as sequenced in a study of T cells in Graves' hyperthyroidism and ophthalmopathy. The investigators amplified TCR beta CDR3 regions from RNA transcripts. The study used the HTBI primer set for a first-round RT-PCR of the TCR CDR3. Via MiXCR, TCRdb re-called the multiplex PCR reads, giving one row per CDR3 protein. This table holds 750,000 to 900,000 distinct CDR3 sequences, roughly 37% found once. The specimen was blood. These receptors came from a man aged 18 to 29 with Graves' hyperthyroidism.

On this clonotype itself: At one of its ends the junction is not consistent with the germline gene, which may arise from a read error. This chain links TRBV20-1 with TRBJ2-7; possibly TRBD1 for D (5 bases). Germline-derived CDR1 and CDR2 are DFQATT and SNEGSKA (reference sequence). There are 12 residues in the CDR3. CDR3 nucleotide sequence: TGCAGTGCTCCGGACAACTCCTACGGGCAGTACTTC. Its translation: CSAPDNSYGQYF.

This clonotype was found many times. J is TRBJ1-1 and V is TRBV12-3 or TRBV12-4, with D uncertain. V gave up 5 bases and J gave up 5 bases, with 9 bases separating them. This CDR3 has 12 residues. As DNA, the CDR3 is TGTGCCAGCAGTGCTCAGTGGACTGAAGCTTTCTTT. It yields the protein CASSAQWTEAFF.

Only one count was recorded for this clonotype. One junction end does not reproduce the germline sequence, and a read error may be involved. The chain joins TRBV9 to TRBJ2-7; D not resolved. Germline V gene lookup returns CDR1 SGDLS and CDR2 YYNGEE. CDR3 length equals 12 residues. CDR3 bases: TGTGCCAGCAGCGTAGGACACGACGAGCAGCACTTC. Amino acid sequence: CASSVGHDEQHF.

The chain is built from TRBV7-2 and TRBJ2-7; 7 nucleotides line up with TRBD2. CDR3 length equals 15 residues. V shed 3 bases, J shed 6 bases, and the junction held 11 bases outside the gene matches. Germline CDR1 SGHTA, CDR2 FQGNSA. CDR3 in DNA: TGTGCCAGCAGCTTCTCTCCGGGGGGAAGTAGCGAGCAGTACTTC. Its protein product is CASSFSPGGSSEQYF. Complete variable domain (other parts from reference TRBV7-2 and TRBJ2-7): GAGVSQSPSNKVTEKGKDVELRCDPISGHTALYWYRQSLGQGLEFLIYFQGNSAPDKSGLPSDRFSAERTGGSVSTLTIQRTQQEDSAVYLCASSFSPGGSSEQYFGPGTRLTVT.

The chain couples TRBV5-1 to TRBJ1-5, with TRBD1 identical over 10 bases. Germline-derived CDR1 and CDR2 are SGHRS and YFSETQ. The CDR3 runs 16 residues. The junction had 9 bases not matched to a gene; V was cut back by 4 bases and J by 5 bases. The CDR3 here is CASSPGQGGRDQPQHF. The CDR3 DNA follows: TGCGCCAGCAGCCCAGGACAGGGGGGTAGGGATCAGCCCCAGCATTTT.

Turning to this clonotype: At one boundary the junction diverges from the germline segment, which might be a read error. The chain couples TRBV7-2 to TRBJ1-1; 8 nucleotides align to TRBD1. Germline CDR1 and CDR2: SGHTA and FQGNSA. The CDR3 totals 15 residues. CDR3 sequence: CASRLGQAPHTEAFF. CDR3 nucleotide sequence: TGCGCCAGCAGGCTGGGACAGGCACCCCACACTGAAGCTTTCTTT.

This clonotype came up a few times. The chain carries TRBV20-1 and TRBJ1-5; possible D gene TRBD1, 5 bases. Germline loops: CDR1 DFQATT, CDR2 SNEGSKA (reference sequence). V gave up 3 bases and J gave up 2 bases, with 11 bases separating them. The length of the CDR3 is 14 residues. The CDR3 loop reads CSASEGNRNQPQHF. Here the CDR3 DNA reads TGCAGTGCTAGTGAGGGGAATCGCAATCAGCCCCAGCATTTT.

The V call is TRBV2, the J call TRBJ2-5; the match to TRBD1 covers 8 bases. Germline assignment: CDR1 SNHLY and CDR2 FYNNEI. Trimming took 5 bases from V and 5 from J; bases not matched to a gene: 7. There are 14 residues in the CDR3. The CDR3 is CASSRQGMSETQYF. DNA for the CDR3: TGTGCCAGCAGTCGACAGGGGATGTCGGAGACCCAGTACTTC.

This clonotype was detected many times. The V call is TRBV2, the J call TRBJ1-5; 8 bases agree with TRBD1. CDR1 SNHLY and CDR2 FYNNEI come from the germline V gene. This CDR3 is built from 12 residues. J gave up 5 bases and V 8 bases, and 2 bases lay outside the gene matches. CDR3 nucleotides: TGTGCCAGCGCAGGGGGCCATCAGCCCCAGCATTTT. This encodes CASAGGHQPQHF.

The chain joins TRBV5-4 to TRBJ2-7; D is tentatively TRBD1 or TRBD2 (5 bases each). Germline CDR1 reads SGHNT; CDR2 reads YYREEE (reference sequence). The CDR3 runs 14 residues. Trimming removed 8 bases at V and 4 bases at J, with 19 bases between. The CDR3 nucleotides are TGTGCCAGTAGTACCCGGGACGGAAAGTACGAGCAGTACTTC. This codes for CASSTRDGKYEQYF. Using reference TRBV5-4 and TRBJ2-7 for the parts outside the CDR3, the full variable domain is ETGVTQSPTHLIKTRGQQVTLRCSSQSGHNTVSWYQQALGQGPQFIFQYYREEENGRGNFPPRFSGLQFPNYSSELNVNALELDDSALYLCASSTRDGKYEQYFGPGTRLTVT.

This clonotype came up many times. The chain is built from TRBV10-2 and TRBJ1-1, with 7 bases lining up with TRBD1. This CDR3 comprises 13 residues. Losses at the gene ends were 8 bases for V and 2 bases for J; bases not matched to a gene: 5. Germline V gene lookup returns CDR1 WSHSY and CDR2 SAAADI. The CDR3 DNA reads as TGCGCCAGCTCGGGACAGCCTAACACTGAAGCTTTCTTT. Protein product: CASSGQPNTEAFF.

The chain is built from TRBV14 and TRBJ1-6; TRBD1 aligns across 7 bases. CDR1 SGHDN and CDR2 FVKESK come from the germline V gene. The CDR3 is 13 residues long. The ends lost 4 bases at V and 14 bases at J; junction bases unmatched: 8. Here the CDR3 reads CASSLALQGTLHF. The DNA of the CDR3 is TGTGCCAGCAGCCTTGCTCTACAGGGGACCCTCCACTTT.

The CDR3 reads CASSAPTSGSTSEQYF. The CDR3, as DNA: TGTGCCAGCAGTGCTCCGACTAGCGGGAGTACGTCCGAGCAGTACTTC. The chain uses TRBV15 and TRBJ2-7; 12 nucleotides match TRBD2. CDR3 length: 16 residues. The germline gives CDR1 LNHNV, CDR2 YYDKDF (reference sequence). Unmatched junction bases numbered 16, after V lost 10 bases and J lost 6 bases.

This clonotype was counted only a few times. The chain joins TRBV14 to TRBJ1-1; 8 bases align to TRBD1. Germline V gene sequence: CDR1 SGHDN, CDR2 FVKESK. This CDR3 spans 15 amino acids. Trimming cost V 0 bases and J 1 base; bases outside gene matches: 1. Written as DNA, the CDR3 is TGTGCCAGCAGCCAAGACCAGGGGGCGAACACTGAAGCTTTCTTT. It codes for CASSQDQGANTEAFF.

This clonotype turned up a few times. V gene TRBV29-1 combines with J gene TRBJ2-7; TRBD1 matches 7 bases. The CDR3 has 14 residues. The V gene end was trimmed by 4 bases and the J gene end by 0 bases; junction bases not matched to a gene: 6. Germline lookup yields CDR1 SQVTM and CDR2 ANQGSEA. CDR3 nucleotide sequence: TGCAGCGTTGGTTCCGGGACAGACTCCTACGAGCAGTACTTC. Translation gives CSVGSGTDSYEQYF.

This clonotype showed up many times. The CDR3 sequence is CASSLNTGELFF. CDR3 sequence (DNA): TGTGCCAGCAGCCTGAACACCGGGGAGCTGTTTTTT. The V and J genes are TRBV19 and TRBJ2-2; the D is unclear. Germline loops: CDR1 LNHDA, CDR2 SQIVND (reference sequence). The CDR3 is 12 amino acids. Trimming left V 9 bases short and J 1 base short, with 6 bases between.

The V and J genes are TRBV10-3 and TRBJ2-7, with 7 bases matching TRBD2. Looked up from germline, CDR1 is ENHRY and CDR2 is SYGVKD. This CDR3 comprises 17 residues. V was clipped by 10 bases and J by 4 bases; unmatched bases: 22. In nucleotides, the CDR3 is TGTGCCAGCAGCGGGACCGGGACCCCTGCCAACCTATACGAGCAGTACTTC. Its translation: CASSGTGTPANLYEQYF.

The sample holds a few counts of this clonotype. V is TRBV12-3 or TRBV12-4 and J is TRBJ1-5, with 9 bases matching TRBD1. This CDR3 is 14 amino acids long. Unmatched junction bases numbered 4, after V lost 4 bases and J lost 6 bases. The CDR3: CASSSQGAVQPQHF. Here the CDR3 DNA reads TGTGCCAGCAGTTCACAGGGGGCGGTTCAGCCCCAGCATTTT.

This clonotype was recorded a few times. This chain uses TRBV7-9 with TRBJ1-5; maybe TRBD1 (6 bases). Trimming cost V 4 bases and J 4 bases, with 17 bases left between them. The CDR3 covers 16 residues. Germline V gene sequence: CDR1 SEHNR, CDR2 FQNEAQ (reference sequence). The CDR3 is CASSYYFGQSNQPQHF. The CDR3 nucleotides are TGTGCCAGCAGCTACTATTTCGGACAGTCTAATCAGCCCCAGCATTTT.

This rearrangement joins TRBV7-2 to TRBJ2-1; D may be TRBD1 or TRBD2 (6 bases each). The better agreement between TRBJ2-7 and the DNA end casts doubt on the J call. Germline V CDR1 and CDR2: SGHTA, FQGNSA. The CDR3 covers 16 residues. For the CDR3, the DNA is TGTGCCAGCAGCTTATTCAGGGGAGGAACCTACAATGAGCAGTACTTC. It yields the protein CASSLFRGGTYNEQYF.

This clonotype was seen a few times. The chain joins TRBV2 to TRBJ1-2; D is unclear. The CDR3 covers 14 residues. V lost 2 bases and J lost 4, with 11 bases in between. Germline V gene data show CDR1 as SNHLY and CDR2 as FYNNEI. The CDR3 DNA reads as TGTGCCAGCAGTGAATGGTCAGAAGCCTATGGCTACACCTTC. Translating it yields CASSEWSEAYGYTF.

The chain recombines TRBV5-1 with TRBJ2-7; D is unresolved. This CDR3 has 15 amino acids. The germline CDR1 and CDR2 sequences are SGHRS and YFSETQ. The germline V and J ends were trimmed by 4 bases and 0 bases, with 14 bases remaining between them. CDR3 amino acids: CASSLDPASSYEQYF. The CDR3 DNA follows: TGCGCCAGCAGCCTGGACCCAGCGAGCTCCTACGAGCAGTACTTC.

This clonotype showed up just a few times. This chain links TRBV2 with TRBJ2-2; TRBD1 or TRBD2 may be the D gene (5 bases each). The CDR3 spans 14 residues. Between the trimmed V and J ends, which lost 6 bases and 6 bases, there was a span of 14 bases. Germline assignment: CDR1 SNHLY and CDR2 FYNNEI. The CDR3 DNA reads as TGTGCCAGCAGCCAGGGCCCCGGGGCCGGGGAGCTGTTTTTT. Residues: CASSQGPGAGELFF.

V gene TRBV11-2 combines with J gene TRBJ1-2, with 7 bases that match TRBD1. Germline trimming cut 2 bases from V and 7 bases from J; bases unmatched to any gene: 4. CDR1 and CDR2 from the germline V gene are SGHAT and FQNNGV. This CDR3 has 13 amino acids. The CDR3 here is CASSLQGVSGYTF. In DNA, the CDR3 is TGTGCCAGCAGCTTACAGGGGGTCAGTGGCTACACCTTC.